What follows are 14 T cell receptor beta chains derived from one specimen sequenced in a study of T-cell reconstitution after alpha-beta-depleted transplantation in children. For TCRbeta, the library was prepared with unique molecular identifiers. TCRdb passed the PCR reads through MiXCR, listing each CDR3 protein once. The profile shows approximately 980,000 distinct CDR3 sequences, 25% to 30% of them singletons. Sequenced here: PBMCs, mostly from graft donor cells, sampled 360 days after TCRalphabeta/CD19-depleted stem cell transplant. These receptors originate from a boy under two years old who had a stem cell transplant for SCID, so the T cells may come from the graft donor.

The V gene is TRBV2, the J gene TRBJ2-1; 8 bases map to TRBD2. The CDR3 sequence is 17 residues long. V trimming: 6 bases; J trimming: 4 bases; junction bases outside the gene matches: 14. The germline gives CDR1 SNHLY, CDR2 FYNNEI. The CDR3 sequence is CASSERIRGGQYNEQFF. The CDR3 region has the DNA TGTGCCAGCAGCGAACGAATTCGGGGGGGGCAGTACAATGAGCAGTTCTTC.

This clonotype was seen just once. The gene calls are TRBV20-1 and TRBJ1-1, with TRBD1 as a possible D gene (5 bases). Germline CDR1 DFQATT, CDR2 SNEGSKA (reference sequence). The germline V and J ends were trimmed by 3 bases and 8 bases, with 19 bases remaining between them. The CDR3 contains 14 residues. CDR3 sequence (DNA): TGCAGTGCTAGGCGAGAGCGCGGTTGGGGGGAAGCTTTCTTT. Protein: CSARRERGWGEAFF.

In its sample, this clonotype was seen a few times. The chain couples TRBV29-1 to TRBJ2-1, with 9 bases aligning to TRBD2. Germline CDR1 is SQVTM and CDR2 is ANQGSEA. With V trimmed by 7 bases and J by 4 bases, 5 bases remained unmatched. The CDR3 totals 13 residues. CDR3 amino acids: CSAQAGGYNEQFF. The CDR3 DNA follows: TGCAGCGCACAAGCGGGGGGATACAATGAGCAGTTCTTC.

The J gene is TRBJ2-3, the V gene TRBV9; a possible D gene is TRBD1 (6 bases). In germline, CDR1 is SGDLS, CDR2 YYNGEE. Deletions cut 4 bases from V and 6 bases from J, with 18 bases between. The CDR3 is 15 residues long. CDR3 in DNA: TGTGCCAGCAGCCCCCAGAGTGGGGGCCCGGATACGCAGTATTTT. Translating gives CASSPQSGGPDTQYF. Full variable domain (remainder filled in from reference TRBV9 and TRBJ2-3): DSGVTQTPKHLITATGQRVTLRCSPRSGDLSVYWYQQSLDQGLQFLIQYYNGEERAKGNILERFSAQQFPDLHSELNLSSLELGDSALYFCASSPQSGGPDTQYFGPGTRLTVL.

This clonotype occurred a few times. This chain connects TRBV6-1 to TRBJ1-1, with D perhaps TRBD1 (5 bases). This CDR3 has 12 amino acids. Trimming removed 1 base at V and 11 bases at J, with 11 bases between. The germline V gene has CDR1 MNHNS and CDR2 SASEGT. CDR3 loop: CASSEGGGDAFF. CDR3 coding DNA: TGTGCCAGCAGTGAAGGAGGAGGGGACGCTTTCTTT.

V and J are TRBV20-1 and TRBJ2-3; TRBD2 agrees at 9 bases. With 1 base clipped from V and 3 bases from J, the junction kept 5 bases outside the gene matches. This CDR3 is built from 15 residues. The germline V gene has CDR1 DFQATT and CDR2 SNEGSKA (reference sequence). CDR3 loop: CSARVAGGSTDTQYF. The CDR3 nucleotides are TGCAGTGCTAGAGTGGCGGGGGGGTCAACAGATACGCAGTATTTT.

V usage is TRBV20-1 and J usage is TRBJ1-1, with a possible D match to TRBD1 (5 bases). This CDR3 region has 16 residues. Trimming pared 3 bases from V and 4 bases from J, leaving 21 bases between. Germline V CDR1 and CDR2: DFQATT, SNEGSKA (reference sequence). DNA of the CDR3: TGCAGTGCTAGGGCTTTTTTTCAGGGAGGTGCCACTGAAGCTTTCTTT. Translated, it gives CSARAFFQGGATEAFF.

The CDR3 loop is CASKSKRGQGVPDTQYF. For the CDR3, the DNA is TGTGCCAGCAAATCAAAGAGGGGACAGGGAGTACCAGATACGCAGTATTTT. This chain joins TRBV6-1 and TRBJ2-3; 9 bases fit TRBD1. CDR3 length: 17 residues. V trimming: 7 bases; J trimming: 4 bases; junction bases outside the gene matches: 15. The germline CDR1 and CDR2 sequences are MNHNS and SASEGT.

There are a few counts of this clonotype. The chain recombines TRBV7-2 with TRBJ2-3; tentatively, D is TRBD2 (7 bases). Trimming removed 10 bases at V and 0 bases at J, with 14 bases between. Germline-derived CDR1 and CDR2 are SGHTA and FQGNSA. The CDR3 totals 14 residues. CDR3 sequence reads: CATGRGPSTDTQYF. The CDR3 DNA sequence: TGTGCCACCGGGCGGGGGCCGAGCACAGATACGCAGTATTTT.

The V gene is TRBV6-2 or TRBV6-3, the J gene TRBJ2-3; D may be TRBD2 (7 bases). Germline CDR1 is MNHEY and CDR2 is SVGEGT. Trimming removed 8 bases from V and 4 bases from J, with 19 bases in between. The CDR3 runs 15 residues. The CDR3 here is CASSVGGGGADTQYF. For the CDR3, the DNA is TGTGCCAGCTCGGTAGGAGGGGGGGGAGCAGATACGCAGTATTTT.

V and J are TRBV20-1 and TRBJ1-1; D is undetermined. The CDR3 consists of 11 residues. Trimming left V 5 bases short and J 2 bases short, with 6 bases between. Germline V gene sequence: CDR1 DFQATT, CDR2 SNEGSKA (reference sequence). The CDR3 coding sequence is TGCAGTGCTGACCTTAACACTGAAGCTTTCTTT. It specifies CSADLNTEAFF.

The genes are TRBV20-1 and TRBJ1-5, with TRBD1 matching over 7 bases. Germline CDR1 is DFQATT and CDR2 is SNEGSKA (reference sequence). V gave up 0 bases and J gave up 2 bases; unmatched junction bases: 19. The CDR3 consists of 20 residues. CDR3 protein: CSARDLGGGRTPSGNQPQHF. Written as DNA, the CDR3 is TGCAGTGCTAGAGATCTCGGAGGGGGCAGGACCCCGTCGGGCAATCAGCCCCAGCATTTT.

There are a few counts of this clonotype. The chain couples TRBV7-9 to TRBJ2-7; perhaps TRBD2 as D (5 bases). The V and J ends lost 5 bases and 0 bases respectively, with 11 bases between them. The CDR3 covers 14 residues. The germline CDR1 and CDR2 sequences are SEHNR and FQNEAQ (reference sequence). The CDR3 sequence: CASSQRGLSYEQYF. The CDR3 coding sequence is TGTGCCAGCAGCCAACGAGGACTCTCCTACGAGCAGTACTTC.

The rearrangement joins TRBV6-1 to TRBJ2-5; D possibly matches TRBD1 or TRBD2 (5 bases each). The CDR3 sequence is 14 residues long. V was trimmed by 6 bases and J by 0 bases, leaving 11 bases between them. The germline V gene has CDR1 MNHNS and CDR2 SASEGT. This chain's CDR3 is CASSRDGYQETQYF. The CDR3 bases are TGTGCCAGCAGCCGGGACGGTTACCAAGAGACCCAGTACTTC.